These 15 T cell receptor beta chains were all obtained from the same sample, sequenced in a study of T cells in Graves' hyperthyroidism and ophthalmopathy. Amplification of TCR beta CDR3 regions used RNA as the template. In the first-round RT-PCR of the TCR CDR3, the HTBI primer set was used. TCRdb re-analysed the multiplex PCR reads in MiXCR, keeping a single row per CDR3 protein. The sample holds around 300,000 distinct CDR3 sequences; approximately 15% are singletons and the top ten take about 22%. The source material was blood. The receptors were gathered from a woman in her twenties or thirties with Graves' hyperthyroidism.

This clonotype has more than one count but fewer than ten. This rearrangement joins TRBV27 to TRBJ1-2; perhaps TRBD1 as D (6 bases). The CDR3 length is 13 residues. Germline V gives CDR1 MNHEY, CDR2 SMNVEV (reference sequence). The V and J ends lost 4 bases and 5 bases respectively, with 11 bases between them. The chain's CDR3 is CASSSYRVYGYTF. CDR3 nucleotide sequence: TGTGCCAGCAGTTCATACAGGGTTTATGGCTACACCTTC.

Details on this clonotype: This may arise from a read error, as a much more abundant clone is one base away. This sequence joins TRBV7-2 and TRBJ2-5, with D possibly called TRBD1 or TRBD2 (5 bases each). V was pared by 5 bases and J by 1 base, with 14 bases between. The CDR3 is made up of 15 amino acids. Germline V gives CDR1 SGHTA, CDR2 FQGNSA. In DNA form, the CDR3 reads TGTGCCAGCAGCGACCGCCTGGGGGTCCAAGAGACCCAGTACTTC. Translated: CASSDRLGVQETQYF.

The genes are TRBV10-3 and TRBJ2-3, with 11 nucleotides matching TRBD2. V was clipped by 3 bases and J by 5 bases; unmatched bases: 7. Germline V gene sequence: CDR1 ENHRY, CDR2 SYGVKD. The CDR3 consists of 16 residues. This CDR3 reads CAISEEELAGEDTQYF. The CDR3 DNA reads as TGTGCCATCAGTGAAGAGGAACTAGCGGGAGAAGATACGCAGTATTTT.

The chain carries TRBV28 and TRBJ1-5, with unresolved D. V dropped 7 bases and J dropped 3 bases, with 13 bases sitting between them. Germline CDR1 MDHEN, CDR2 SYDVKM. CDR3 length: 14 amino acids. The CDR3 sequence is CASISLRLNQPQHF. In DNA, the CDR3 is TGTGCCAGCATTAGTCTCCGGCTCAATCAGCCCCAGCATTTT.

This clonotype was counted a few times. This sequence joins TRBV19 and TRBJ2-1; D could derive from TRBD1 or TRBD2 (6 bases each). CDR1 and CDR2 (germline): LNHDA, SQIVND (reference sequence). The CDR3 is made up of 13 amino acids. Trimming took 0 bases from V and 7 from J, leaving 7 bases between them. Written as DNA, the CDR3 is TGTGCCAGTAGTATAGAAGGGGGGAATGAGCAGTTCTTC. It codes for CASSIEGGNEQFF.

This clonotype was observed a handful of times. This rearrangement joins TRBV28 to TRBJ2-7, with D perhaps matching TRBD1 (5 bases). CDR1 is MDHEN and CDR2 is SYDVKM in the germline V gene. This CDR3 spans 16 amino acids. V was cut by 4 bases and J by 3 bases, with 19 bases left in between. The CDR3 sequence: CASSSSGQGKNYEQYF. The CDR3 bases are TGTGCCAGCAGTTCCTCTGGCCAGGGAAAAAACTACGAGCAGTACTTC.

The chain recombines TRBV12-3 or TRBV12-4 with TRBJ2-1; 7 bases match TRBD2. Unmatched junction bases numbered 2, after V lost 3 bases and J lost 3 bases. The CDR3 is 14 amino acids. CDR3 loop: CASSLRGYYNEQFF. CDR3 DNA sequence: TGTGCCAGCAGTTTGCGGGGGTACTACAATGAGCAGTTCTTC.

This CDR3 is CATSDFAGLDGYTF. DNA for the CDR3: TGTGCCACCAGTGATTTCGCGGGCTTGGATGGCTACACCTTC. V usage is TRBV24-1 and J usage is TRBJ1-2; no reliable D call. V lost 1 base, J lost 6 bases, and 11 bases lay in between. The CDR3 is made up of 14 amino acids. Germline V gene data show CDR1 as KGHDR and CDR2 as SFDVKD.

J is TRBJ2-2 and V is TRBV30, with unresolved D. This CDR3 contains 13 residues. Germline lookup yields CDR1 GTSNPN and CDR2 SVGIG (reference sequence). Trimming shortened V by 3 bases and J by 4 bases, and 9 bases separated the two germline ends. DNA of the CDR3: TGTGCCTGGAGAGGGCCCGTCACCGGGGAGCTGTTTTTT. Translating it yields CAWRGPVTGELFF.

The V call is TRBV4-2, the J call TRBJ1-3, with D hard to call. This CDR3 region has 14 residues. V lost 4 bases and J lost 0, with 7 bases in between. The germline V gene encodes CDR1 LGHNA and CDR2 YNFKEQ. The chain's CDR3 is CASSPMSSGNTIYF. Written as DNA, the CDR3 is TGTGCCAGCAGCCCTATGAGCTCTGGAAACACCATATATTTT.

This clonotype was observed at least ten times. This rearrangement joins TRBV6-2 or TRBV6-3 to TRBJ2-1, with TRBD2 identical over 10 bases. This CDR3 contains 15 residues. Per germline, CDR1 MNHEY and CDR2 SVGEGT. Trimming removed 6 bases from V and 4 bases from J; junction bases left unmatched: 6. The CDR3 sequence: CASRELAGFYNEQFF. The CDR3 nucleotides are TGTGCCAGCAGGGAACTAGCGGGATTTTACAATGAGCAGTTCTTC.

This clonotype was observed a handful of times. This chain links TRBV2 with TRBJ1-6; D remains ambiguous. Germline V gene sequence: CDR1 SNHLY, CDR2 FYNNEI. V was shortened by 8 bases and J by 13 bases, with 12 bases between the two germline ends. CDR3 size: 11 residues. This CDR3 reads CASSLRPPLHF. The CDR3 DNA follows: TGTGCCAGCTCTCTCCGGCCTCCCCTCCACTTT.

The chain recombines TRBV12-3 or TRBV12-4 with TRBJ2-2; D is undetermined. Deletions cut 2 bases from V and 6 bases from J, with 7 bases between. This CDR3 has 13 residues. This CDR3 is CASSLFGSGELFF. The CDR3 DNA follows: TGTGCCAGCAGTTTATTTGGGTCCGGGGAGCTGTTTTTT.

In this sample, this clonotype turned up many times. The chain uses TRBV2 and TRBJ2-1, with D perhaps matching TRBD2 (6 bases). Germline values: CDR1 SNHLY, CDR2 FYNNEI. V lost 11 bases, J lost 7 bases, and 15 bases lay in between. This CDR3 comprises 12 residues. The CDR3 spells CACQVAANEQFF. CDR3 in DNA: TGTGCCTGTCAGGTAGCGGCAAATGAGCAGTTCTTC.

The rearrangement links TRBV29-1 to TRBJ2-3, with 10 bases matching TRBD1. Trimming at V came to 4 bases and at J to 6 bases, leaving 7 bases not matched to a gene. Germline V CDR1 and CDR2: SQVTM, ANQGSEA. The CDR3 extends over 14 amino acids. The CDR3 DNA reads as TGCAGCGTTGTATTGACAGGGGGCGCGGATACGCAGTATTTT. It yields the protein CSVVLTGGADTQYF.